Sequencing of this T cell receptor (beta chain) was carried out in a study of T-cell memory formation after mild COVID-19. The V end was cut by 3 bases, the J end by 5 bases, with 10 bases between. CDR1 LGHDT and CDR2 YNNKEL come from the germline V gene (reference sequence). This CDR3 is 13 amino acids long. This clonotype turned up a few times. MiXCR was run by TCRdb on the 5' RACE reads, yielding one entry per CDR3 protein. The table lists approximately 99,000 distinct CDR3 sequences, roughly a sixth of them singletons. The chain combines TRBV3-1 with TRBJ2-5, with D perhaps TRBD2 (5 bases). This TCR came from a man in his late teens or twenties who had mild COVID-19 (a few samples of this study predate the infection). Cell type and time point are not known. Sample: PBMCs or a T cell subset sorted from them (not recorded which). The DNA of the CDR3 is TGTGCCAGCAGCCATTTGCAGCGGGAGACCCAGTACTTC. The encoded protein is CASSHLQRETQYF.